Included here is one TCR beta chain sequence, with context. Its specificity is not known. From alopecia areata patients, lesional scalp punch biopsies and peripheral blood were collected. These data belong to a study of CD8+ T cells in alopecia areata. On the study more broadly: Treatment of the treated patients consisted of oral tofacitinib, 5 to 10 mg twice daily. Study-wide points: Clonality in lesional scalp, especially alopecia totalis/universalis, exceeded that of normal scalp. Scalp data also include sequences from resident alphabeta T cells of normal skin.

There are 16 residues in the CDR3. V lost 5 bases to trimming and J lost 1 base, with 17 bases between them. Per the germline V gene, CDR1 is SGHTA and CDR2 is FQGTGA. After isolation, RNA underwent reverse transcription to generate cDNA as the sequencing template. This table comes from immunoSEQ multiplex PCR, and its TCRdb copy is limited to in-frame clones, with some not included. Found here are several thousand clones, roughly 69% of them singletons; the top ten hold around an eighth. The chain couples TRBV7-3 to TRBJ1-1; tentative D call: TRBD1 (6 bases). This material consisted of skin, taken at week 0. The receptor's source is a human donor with alopecia areata. This chain's CDR3 is CASSTDTGYPNTEAFF. Written as DNA, the CDR3 is TGTGCCAGCAGCACCGACACAGGGTATCCGAACACTGAAGCTTTCTTT.